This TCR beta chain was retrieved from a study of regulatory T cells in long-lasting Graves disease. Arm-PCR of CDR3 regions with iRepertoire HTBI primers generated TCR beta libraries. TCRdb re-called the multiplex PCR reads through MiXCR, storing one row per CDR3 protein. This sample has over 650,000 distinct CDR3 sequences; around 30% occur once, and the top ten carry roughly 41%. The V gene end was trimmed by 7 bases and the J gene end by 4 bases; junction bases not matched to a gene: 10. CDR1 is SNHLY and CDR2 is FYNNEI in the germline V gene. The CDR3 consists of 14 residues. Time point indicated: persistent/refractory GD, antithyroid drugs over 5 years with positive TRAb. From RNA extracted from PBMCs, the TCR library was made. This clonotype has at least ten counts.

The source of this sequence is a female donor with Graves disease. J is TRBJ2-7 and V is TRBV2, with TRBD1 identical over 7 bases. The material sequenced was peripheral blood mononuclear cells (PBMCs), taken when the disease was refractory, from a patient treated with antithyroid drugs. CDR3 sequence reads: CASMADRATYEQYF. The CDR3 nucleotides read TGTGCCAGCATGGCAGACAGGGCGACTTACGAGCAGTACTTC.